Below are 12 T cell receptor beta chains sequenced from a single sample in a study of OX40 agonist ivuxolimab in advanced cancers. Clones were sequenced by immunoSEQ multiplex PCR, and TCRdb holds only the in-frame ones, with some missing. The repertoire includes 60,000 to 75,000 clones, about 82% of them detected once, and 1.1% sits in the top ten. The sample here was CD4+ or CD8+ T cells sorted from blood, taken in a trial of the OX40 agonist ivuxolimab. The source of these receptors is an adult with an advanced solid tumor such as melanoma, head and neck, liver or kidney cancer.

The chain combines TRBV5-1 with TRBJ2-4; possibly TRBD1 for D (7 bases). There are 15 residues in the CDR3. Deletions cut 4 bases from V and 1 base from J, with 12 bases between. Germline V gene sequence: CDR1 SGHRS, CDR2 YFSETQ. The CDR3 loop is CASSPGGMAKNIQYF. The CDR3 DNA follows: TGCGCCAGCAGCCCAGGGGGGATGGCCAAAAACATTCAGTACTTC.

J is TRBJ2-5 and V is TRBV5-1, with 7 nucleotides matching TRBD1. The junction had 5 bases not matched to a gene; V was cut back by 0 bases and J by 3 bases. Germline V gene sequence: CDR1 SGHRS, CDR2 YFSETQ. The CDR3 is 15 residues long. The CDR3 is CASSLVAGTEETQYF. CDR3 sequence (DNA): TGCGCCAGCAGCTTGGTCGCCGGGACAGAAGAGACCCAGTACTTC.

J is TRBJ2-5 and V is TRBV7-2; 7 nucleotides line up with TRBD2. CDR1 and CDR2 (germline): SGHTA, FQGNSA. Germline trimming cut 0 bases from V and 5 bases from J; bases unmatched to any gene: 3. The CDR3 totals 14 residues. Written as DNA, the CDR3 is TGTGCCAGCAGCTTAGCGGGGGGAGGGGAGACCCAGTACTTC. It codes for CASSLAGGGETQYF.

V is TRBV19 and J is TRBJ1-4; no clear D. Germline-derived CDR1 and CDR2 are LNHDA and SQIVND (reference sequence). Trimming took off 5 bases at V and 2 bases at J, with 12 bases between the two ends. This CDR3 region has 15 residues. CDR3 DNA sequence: TGTGCCAGTAGTCCTATACCTCCGACTAATGAAAAACTGTTTTTT. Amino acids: CASSPIPPTNEKLFF.

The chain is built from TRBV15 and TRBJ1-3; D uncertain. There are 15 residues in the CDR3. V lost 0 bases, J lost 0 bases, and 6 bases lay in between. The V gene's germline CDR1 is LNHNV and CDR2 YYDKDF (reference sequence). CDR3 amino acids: CATSREAISGNTIYF. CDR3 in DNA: TGTGCCACCAGCAGAGAGGCGATCTCTGGAAACACCATATATTTT.

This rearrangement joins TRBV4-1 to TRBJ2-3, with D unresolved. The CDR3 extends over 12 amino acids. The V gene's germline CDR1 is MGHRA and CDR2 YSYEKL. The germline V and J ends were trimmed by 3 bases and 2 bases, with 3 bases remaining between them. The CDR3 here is CASSHITDTQYF. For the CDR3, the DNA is TGCGCCAGCAGCCACATCACAGATACGCAGTATTTT.

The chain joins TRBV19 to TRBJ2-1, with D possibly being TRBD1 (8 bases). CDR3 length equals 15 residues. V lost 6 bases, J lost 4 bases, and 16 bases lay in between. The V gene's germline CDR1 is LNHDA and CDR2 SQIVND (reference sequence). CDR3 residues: CASRLQGGEYNEQFF. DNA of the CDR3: TGTGCCAGTAGGCTACAGGGGGGGGAATACAATGAGCAGTTCTTC. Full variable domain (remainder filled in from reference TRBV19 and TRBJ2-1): DGGITQSPKYLFRKEGQNVTLSCEQNLNHDAMYWYRQDPGQGLRLIYYSQIVNDFQKGDIAEGYSVSREKKESFPLTVTSAQKNPTAFYLCASRLQGGEYNEQFFGPGTRLTVL.

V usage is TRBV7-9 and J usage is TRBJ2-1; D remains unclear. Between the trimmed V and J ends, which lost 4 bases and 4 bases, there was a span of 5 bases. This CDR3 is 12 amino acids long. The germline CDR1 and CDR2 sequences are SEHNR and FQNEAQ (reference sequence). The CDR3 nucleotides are TGTGCCAGCAGCTCGGAATACAATGAGCAGTTCTTC. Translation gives CASSSEYNEQFF.

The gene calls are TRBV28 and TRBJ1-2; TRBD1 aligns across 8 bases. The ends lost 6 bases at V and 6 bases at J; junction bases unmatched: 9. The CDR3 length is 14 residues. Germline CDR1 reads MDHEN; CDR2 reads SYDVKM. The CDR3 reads CASRSVDREDGYTF. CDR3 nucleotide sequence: TGTGCCAGCAGATCTGTGGACAGGGAGGATGGCTACACCTTC.

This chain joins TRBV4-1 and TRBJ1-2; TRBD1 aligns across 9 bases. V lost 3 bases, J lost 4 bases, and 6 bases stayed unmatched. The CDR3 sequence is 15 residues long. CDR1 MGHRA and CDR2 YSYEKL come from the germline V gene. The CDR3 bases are TGCGCCAGCAGCCACCAACAGGGGGCGGGCTATGGCTACACCTTC. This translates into CASSHQQGAGYGYTF.

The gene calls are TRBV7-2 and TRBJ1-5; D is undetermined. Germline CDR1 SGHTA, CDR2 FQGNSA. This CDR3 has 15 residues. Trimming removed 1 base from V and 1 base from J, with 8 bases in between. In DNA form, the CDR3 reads TGTGCCAGCAGCTTAGTCGGAACGAGCAATCAGCCCCAGCATTTT. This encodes CASSLVGTSNQPQHF. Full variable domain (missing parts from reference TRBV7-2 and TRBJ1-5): GAGVSQSPSNKVTEKGKDVELRCDPISGHTALYWYRQSLGQGLEFLIYFQGNSAPDKSGLPSDRFSAERTGGSVSTLTIQRTQQEDSAVYLCASSLVGTSNQPQHFGDGTRLSIL.

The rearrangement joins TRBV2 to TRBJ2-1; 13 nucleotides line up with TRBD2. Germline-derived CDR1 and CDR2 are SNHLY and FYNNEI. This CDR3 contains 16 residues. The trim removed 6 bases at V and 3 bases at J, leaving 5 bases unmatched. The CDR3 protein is CASRPTSGGYYNEQFF. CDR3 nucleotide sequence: TGTGCCAGCAGGCCGACTAGCGGGGGGTACTACAATGAGCAGTTCTTC. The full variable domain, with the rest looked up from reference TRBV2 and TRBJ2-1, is EPEVTQTPSHQVTQMGQEVILRCVPISNHLYFYWYRQILGQKVEFLVSFYNNEISEKSEIFDDQFSVERPDGSNFTLKIRSTKLEDSAMYFCASRPTSGGYYNEQFFGPGTRLTVL.